One sample yielded the 27 T cell receptor beta chains listed below, sequenced in a study of control samples from healthy donors and cancer patients. Libraries were prepared by immunoSEQ multiplex PCR; TCRdb keeps only in-frame clonotypes and omits some of them. This repertoire includes around 190,000 clones. The material sequenced was blood. The receptor set was obtained from a woman aged 30 to 39 in good health.

The CDR3 region is CASKIRATGGNTEAFF. The CDR3, as DNA: TGTGCCAGCAAAATCCGGGCGACTGGTGGGAACACTGAAGCTTTCTTT. This chain links TRBV2 with TRBJ1-1, with D hard to call. From germline, CDR1 is SNHLY and CDR2 FYNNEI. The germline V and J ends were trimmed by 7 bases and 1 base, with 19 bases remaining between them. This CDR3 is 16 amino acids long.

The J gene is TRBJ2-2, the V gene TRBV6-4; 9 bases agree with TRBD1. V lost 2 bases, J lost 7 bases, and 2 bases stayed unmatched. CDR1 is MRHNA and CDR2 is SNTAGT in the germline V gene. This CDR3 comprises 14 residues. This chain's CDR3 is CASSDTGGRGELFF. CDR3 sequence (DNA): TGTGCCAGCAGTGACACAGGGGGCCGCGGGGAGCTGTTTTTT.

This sequence joins TRBV10-2 and TRBJ2-5, with D unresolved. Trimming stripped 4 bases from V and 3 bases from J, with 6 bases between. CDR1 and CDR2 (germline): WSHSY, SAAADI. The CDR3 has 12 amino acids. The CDR3 sequence is CASSGGKETQYF. CDR3 DNA: TGCGCCAGCAGTGGTGGGAAAGAGACCCAGTACTTC.

The rearrangement uses TRBV4-1 and TRBJ2-4; 8 bases align to TRBD2. Germline V gives CDR1 MGHRA, CDR2 YSYEKL. This CDR3 has 16 residues. J lost 0 bases, V lost 4 bases, and 5 bases had no gene match. CDR3 bases: TGCGCCAGCAGCCGATCCGGGGGGGTAGCCAAAAACATTCAGTACTTC. This encodes CASSRSGGVAKNIQYF.

The rearrangement links TRBV28 to TRBJ1-2, with a possible D match to TRBD1 (6 bases). The V gene's germline CDR1 is MDHEN and CDR2 SYDVKM. The CDR3 length is 14 residues. The V end was cut by 5 bases, the J end by 6 bases, with 16 bases between. As DNA, the CDR3 is TGTGCCAGCAGTAACTCCGGACAGAAACATGGCTACACCTTC. Translation: CASSNSGQKHGYTF.

DNA of the CDR3: TGCAGCGTTGGGGGTGGGGCAGTGAACACTGAAGCTTTCTTT. Protein product: CSVGGGAVNTEAFF. The rearrangement links TRBV29-1 to TRBJ1-1; a weak D match, TRBD1 (5 bases). This CDR3 has 14 residues. The V gene lost 4 bases and the J gene lost 0 bases, with 12 bases spanning the gap. Germline CDR1 SQVTM, CDR2 ANQGSEA. Filled out from reference TRBV29-1 and TRBJ1-1, the complete variable domain reads SAVISQKPSRDICQRGTSLTIQCQVDSQVTMMFWYRQQPGQSLTLIATANQGSEATYESGFVIDKFPISRPNLTFSTLTVSNMSPEDSSIYLCSVGGGAVNTEAFFGQGTRLTVV.

This chain joins TRBV4-1 and TRBJ2-2; a possible D gene is TRBD2 (5 bases). The V and J ends lost 4 bases and 3 bases respectively, with 12 bases between them. CDR3 length: 15 residues. Germline CDR1 reads MGHRA; CDR2 reads YSYEKL. The CDR3 sequence: CASSRGLHDTGELFF. CDR3 nucleotide sequence: TGCGCCAGCAGCCGTGGACTGCACGACACCGGGGAGCTGTTTTTT.

The rearrangement uses TRBV6-5 and TRBJ1-3; 7 bases map to TRBD1. The CDR3 is made up of 13 amino acids. Unmatched junction bases numbered 5, after V lost 8 bases and J lost 4 bases. Germline V gene sequence: CDR1 MNHEY, CDR2 SVGAGI. The CDR3 DNA is TGTGCCAGCCGGGACAGCCTCGGAAACACCATATATTTT. As protein: CASRDSLGNTIYF.

The rearrangement uses TRBV4-1 and TRBJ2-7; no clear D gene. CDR1 is MGHRA, CDR2 YSYEKL, per germline. This CDR3 has 15 amino acids. The V end lost 1 base, the J end lost 1 base, and 11 bases lay between the germline ends. The CDR3 region is CASSQGSGRSYEQYF. In nucleotides, the CDR3 is TGCGCCAGCAGCCAAGGTTCAGGCCGATCCTACGAGCAGTACTTC.

The chain carries TRBV5-1 and TRBJ1-2; D might be TRBD1 (5 bases). Germline V gives CDR1 SGHRS, CDR2 YFSETQ. The CDR3 is made up of 16 amino acids. V was pared by 3 bases and J by 1 base, with 16 bases between. CDR3 DNA sequence: TGCGCCAGCAGCTGGGCCGAGGGGCAGGGTAACTATGGCTACACCTTC. Protein sequence: CASSWAEGQGNYGYTF. The full variable domain, its missing parts supplied by reference TRBV5-1 and TRBJ1-2, is KAGVTQTPRYLIKTRGQQVTLSCSPISGHRSVSWYQQTPGQGLQFLFEYFSETQRNKGNFPGRFSGRQFSNSRSEMNVSTLELGDSALYLCASSWAEGQGNYGYTFGSGTRLTVV.

V gene TRBV19 combines with J gene TRBJ1-5; 7 nucleotides match TRBD1. The germline gives CDR1 LNHDA, CDR2 SQIVND (reference sequence). Losses at the gene ends were 10 bases for V and 0 bases for J; bases not matched to a gene: 6. The CDR3 covers 14 residues. The CDR3 coding sequence is TGTGCCATTGGGGACAGCTATAGCAATCAGCCCCAGCATTTT. It yields the protein CAIGDSYSNQPQHF.

V is TRBV7-9 and J is TRBJ1-2, with no clear D. V lost 5 bases and J lost 4, with 8 bases in between. This CDR3 spans 12 amino acids. Per the germline V gene, CDR1 is SEHNR and CDR2 is FQNEAQ (reference sequence). CDR3 nucleotides: TGTGCCAGCAGCGTCCTGGGCTATGGCTACACCTTC. Translating gives CASSVLGYGYTF.

The gene calls are TRBV5-6 and TRBJ1-6; D might be TRBD1 (5 bases). Trimming stripped 4 bases from V and 9 bases from J, with 17 bases between. CDR3 length equals 15 residues. The germline V gene has CDR1 SGHDT and CDR2 YYEEEE. CDR3 sequence (DNA): TGTGCCAGCAGCCCACCAGGGACGACAAGTTCACCCCTCCACTTT. Amino acid sequence: CASSPPGTTSSPLHF.

V usage is TRBV27 and J usage is TRBJ1-2; 7 bases line up with TRBD1. The CDR3 loop spans 16 amino acids. Germline-derived CDR1 and CDR2 are MNHEY and SMNVEV (reference sequence). With V trimmed by 7 bases and J by 4 bases, 15 bases remained unmatched. The CDR3 spells CASTYRGGVFGYGYTF. The CDR3 DNA sequence: TGTGCCAGCACCTACAGGGGCGGGGTGTTCGGCTATGGCTACACCTTC.

This chain connects TRBV7-9 to TRBJ2-2; TRBD1 aligns across 10 bases. The ends lost 5 bases at V and 6 bases at J; junction bases unmatched: 9. The CDR3 has 16 residues. The germline gives CDR1 SEHNR, CDR2 FQNEAQ (reference sequence). The CDR3 reads CASSGRTGGMAGELFF. CDR3 in DNA: TGTGCCAGCAGCGGAAGGACAGGGGGAATGGCCGGGGAGCTGTTTTTT.

This rearrangement joins TRBV9 to TRBJ1-2; possible D gene TRBD1, 5 bases. V lost 0 bases and J 4 bases, leaving 13 bases between the germline ends. In germline, CDR1 is SGDLS, CDR2 YYNGEE. CDR3 size: 15 residues. The CDR3 sequence is CASSVDFRGTYGYTF. The CDR3 DNA reads TGTGCCAGCAGCGTAGATTTTCGGGGGACCTATGGCTACACCTTC.

The V call is TRBV9, the J call TRBJ2-2; the D gene is possibly TRBD2 (6 bases). The germline gives CDR1 SGDLS, CDR2 YYNGEE. V was cut by 4 bases and J by 4 bases, with 8 bases left in between. The CDR3 extends over 13 amino acids. This chain's CDR3 is CASSLEGTGELFF. CDR3 nucleotides: TGTGCCAGCAGCTTGGAGGGCACCGGGGAGCTGTTTTTT.

This rearrangement joins TRBV12-3 or TRBV12-4 to TRBJ2-1; no definite D call. Trimming cost V 6 bases and J 8 bases, with 14 bases left between them. CDR3 size: 13 residues. CDR3 DNA sequence: TGTGCCAGCAGCCCCTCCGAACGGGATGAGCAGTTCTTC. Protein sequence: CASSPSERDEQFF.

The CDR3 DNA reads as TGTGCCAGCAGTTTCAGGGGTCTGATTTCCTACGAGCAGTACTTC. It encodes CASSFRGLISYEQYF. The J gene is TRBJ2-7, the V gene TRBV6-2 or TRBV6-3, with a tentative D call TRBD1 (6 bases). The germline V gene encodes CDR1 MNHEY and CDR2 SVGEGT. V dropped 4 bases and J dropped 1 base, with 14 bases sitting between them. This CDR3 is built from 15 residues.

Here the CDR3 DNA reads TGCGCCAGCAGCTTGTTGGGGGGACAGCCCCAGCATTTT. This encodes CASSLLGGQPQHF. This chain links TRBV5-1 with TRBJ1-5, with D perhaps matching TRBD1 (5 bases). The CDR3 length is 13 residues. Germline CDR1 is SGHRS and CDR2 is YFSETQ. V was cut by 1 base and J by 7 bases, with 9 bases left in between.

The chain combines TRBV6-5 with TRBJ2-1; 11 positions agree with TRBD2. Trimming took 6 bases from V and 4 from J; bases not matched to a gene: 5. Germline V gene lookup returns CDR1 MNHEY and CDR2 SVGAGI. CDR3 length: 15 residues. CDR3 sequence reads: CASSPGTSGYNEQFF. The DNA for the CDR3 is TGTGCCAGCAGCCCCGGGACTAGCGGTTACAATGAGCAGTTCTTC.

The chain recombines TRBV5-1 with TRBJ1-2; D is ambiguous. V lost 7 bases, J lost 5 bases, and 21 bases lay in between. This CDR3 has 15 amino acids. CDR1 and CDR2 (germline): SGHRS, YFSETQ. This CDR3 is CASRARDGGHYGYTF. CDR3 sequence (DNA): TGCGCCAGCCGCGCCCGCGACGGTGGGCATTATGGCTACACCTTC.

V usage is TRBV2 and J usage is TRBJ1-6; 8 bases are a match to TRBD1. The V and J ends lost 2 bases and 6 bases, in that order; junction bases with no gene match: 9. This CDR3 spans 17 amino acids. Per germline, CDR1 SNHLY and CDR2 FYNNEI. DNA of the CDR3: TGTGCCAGCAGTGAACCTCAGGGGGCGCCCCGTAATTCACCCCTCCACTTT. Its translation is CASSEPQGAPRNSPLHF.

The chain couples TRBV5-5 to TRBJ2-1; D is unclear. Germline-derived CDR1 and CDR2 are SGHKS and YYEKEE (reference sequence). CDR3 length equals 13 residues. V was clipped by 0 bases and J by 4 bases, with 5 bases between them. This CDR3 is CASSLVGYNEQFF. The CDR3 DNA sequence: TGTGCCAGCAGCTTGGTCGGATACAATGAGCAGTTCTTC. Supplemented by reference TRBV5-5 and TRBJ2-1, the full variable domain reads DAGVTQSPTHLIKTRGQQVTLRCSPISGHKSVSWYQQVLGQGPQFIFQYYEKEERGRGNFPDRFSARQFPNYSSELNVNALLLGDSALYLCASSLVGYNEQFFGPGTRLTVL.

Here the CDR3 DNA reads TGTGCCAGCAGCGTAGGTTCGGGACACCTCCAAGAGACCCAGTACTTC. Translated: CASSVGSGHLQETQYF. This rearrangement joins TRBV9 to TRBJ2-5; weak D call: TRBD1 (6 bases). Germline V gives CDR1 SGDLS, CDR2 YYNGEE. V was pared by 0 bases and J by 1 base, with 13 bases between. There are 16 residues in the CDR3. Drawing the rest from reference TRBV9 and TRBJ2-5, the complete variable domain is DSGVTQTPKHLITATGQRVTLRCSPRSGDLSVYWYQQSLDQGLQFLIQYYNGEERAKGNILERFSAQQFPDLHSELNLSSLELGDSALYFCASSVGSGHLQETQYFGPGTRLLVL.

This chain connects TRBV11-2 to TRBJ1-1; D is uncertain. Germline CDR1 SGHAT, CDR2 FQNNGV. The CDR3 has 11 residues. With 5 bases removed from V and 6 bases from J, the gap between germline ends came to 7 bases. The CDR3 reads CASSTTAEAFF. The CDR3 DNA reads TGTGCCAGCAGCACGACGGCTGAAGCTTTCTTT.

The chain employs TRBV14 and TRBJ2-7; D uncertain. CDR3 length: 15 amino acids. Per germline, CDR1 SGHDN and CDR2 FVKESK. V was pared by 4 bases and J by 0 bases, with 13 bases between. The CDR3 DNA is TGTGCCAGCAGCCTTCAGGCAATCAGCTCCTACGAGCAGTACTTC. Residues: CASSLQAISSYEQYF.